This T cell receptor beta chain came from a study of Ad26.COV2.S vaccination and SARS-CoV-2 variants. Findings and caveats of the study: Comparable non-spike TCR breadth was observed in vaccine and placebo recipients. Possible underestimation of total T cell responses by the TCR breadth and depth analyses was noted. People who got the vaccine had more spike-specific TCR breadth than people who got placebo.

J lost 3 bases, V lost 1 base, and 4 bases had no gene match. In germline, CDR1 is SGHVS, CDR2 FNYEAQ. This CDR3 has 16 residues. This table comes from immunoSEQ multiplex PCR, and its TCRdb copy is limited to in-frame clones, with some not included. This sample has around 350,000 clones, with around 84% found just once. Noted treatment: 15 to 20 received Ad26.COV2.S at low or high dose, single or two shots; 5 received placebo; per-sample allocation not given. Sampling took place 63 days after the first vaccine or placebo injection. In Boston, the donor was an adult between 18-55 years of age. This clone was found a few times. Its cognate antigen is unknown.

Here the sequenced sample was peripheral blood, taken in a trial of Ad26.COV2.S vaccine versus placebo. This sequence joins TRBV7-6 and TRBJ2-2; the match to TRBD2 covers 8 bases. This receptor was identified in a person between 18 and 60 years old who received the Ad26.COV2.S COVID-19 vaccine or a placebo. This chain's CDR3 is CASSLVGAGDTGELFF. In DNA form, the CDR3 reads TGTGCCAGCAGCTTAGTGGGAGCGGGAGACACCGGGGAGCTGTTTTTT.